A single count supports the clone carrying this TCR beta chain. As for time point: pretreatment peripheral blood. These data are taken from a study of PD-L1 blockade in urothelial cancer. Study-level information: Blood analysis was done at 3 weeks (second dose) and 6 weeks after treatment began. Across blood samples, T cells had a median count of about 140,000.

Only in-frame clones appear in the TCRdb table, and some are missing; sequencing was by immunoSEQ multiplex PCR. The repertoire holds 45,000 to 60,000 clones, with approximately 85% as singletons. This receptor was identified in a man between 65 and 85 years old with urothelial cancer. The sample was PBMCs, taken around atezolizumab (anti-PD-L1) treatment.

The CDR3 here is CASSVGLARNNEQFF. The CDR3 nucleotides read TGTGCCAGTAGCGTCGGACTAGCGAGAAACAATGAGCAGTTCTTC. The chain combines TRBV19 with TRBJ2-1, with 9 bases that match TRBD2. The CDR3 is 15 residues long. Germline CDR1 is LNHDA and CDR2 is SQIVND (reference sequence). V shed 6 bases, J shed 5 bases, and the junction held 8 bases outside the gene matches.